This T cell receptor beta chain was documented in a study of technical replicates of blood from a few donors. TCRdb's copy holds only in-frame clones and misses some; the assay was immunoSEQ multiplex PCR. The sample yields about 74,000 clones, about nine tenths seen once. The CDR3 loop spans 17 amino acids. This rearrangement joins TRBV12-1 to TRBJ1-4; the D call TRBD1 from the table was never checked on the DNA. TRBV12-1 is shown as a pseudogene. The specimen sequenced was T cells isolated from PBMCs. The source of this sequence is a human donor in good health. The CDR3 here is CASSSGQGESTNEKLFF. The CDR3 DNA follows: TGTGCCAGCAGCTCCGGACAGGGAGAGTCAACTAATGAAAAACTGTTTTTT.